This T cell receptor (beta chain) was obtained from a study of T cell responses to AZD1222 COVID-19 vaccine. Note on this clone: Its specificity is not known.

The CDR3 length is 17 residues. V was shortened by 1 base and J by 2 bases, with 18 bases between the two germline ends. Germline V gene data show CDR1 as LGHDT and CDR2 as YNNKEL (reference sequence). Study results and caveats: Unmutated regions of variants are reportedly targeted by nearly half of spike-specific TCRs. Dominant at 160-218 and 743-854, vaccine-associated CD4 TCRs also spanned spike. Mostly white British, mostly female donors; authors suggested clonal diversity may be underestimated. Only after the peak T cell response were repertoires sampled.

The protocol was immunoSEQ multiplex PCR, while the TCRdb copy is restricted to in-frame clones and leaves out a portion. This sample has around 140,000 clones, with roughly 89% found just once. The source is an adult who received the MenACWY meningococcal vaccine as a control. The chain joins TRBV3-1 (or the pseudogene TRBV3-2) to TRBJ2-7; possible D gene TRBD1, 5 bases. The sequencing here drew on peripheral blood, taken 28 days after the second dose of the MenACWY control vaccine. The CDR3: CASSQGLPGIYAYEQYF. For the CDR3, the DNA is TGTGCCAGCAGCCAAGGCCTACCAGGGATATACGCCTACGAGCAGTACTTC.